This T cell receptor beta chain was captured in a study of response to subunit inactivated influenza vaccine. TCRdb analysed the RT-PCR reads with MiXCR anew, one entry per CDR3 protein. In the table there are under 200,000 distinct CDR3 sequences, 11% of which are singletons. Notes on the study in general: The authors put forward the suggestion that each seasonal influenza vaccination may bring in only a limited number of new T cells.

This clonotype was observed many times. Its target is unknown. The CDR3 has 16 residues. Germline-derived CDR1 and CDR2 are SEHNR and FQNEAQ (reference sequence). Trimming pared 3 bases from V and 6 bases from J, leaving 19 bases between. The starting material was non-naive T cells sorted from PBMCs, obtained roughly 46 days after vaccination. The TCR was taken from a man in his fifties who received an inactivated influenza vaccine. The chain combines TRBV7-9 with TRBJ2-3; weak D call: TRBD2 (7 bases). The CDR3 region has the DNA TGTGCCAGCAGCTTTGGCCCTGGGGGGGCCTACGATACGCAGTATTTT. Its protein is CASSFGPGGAYDTQYF.